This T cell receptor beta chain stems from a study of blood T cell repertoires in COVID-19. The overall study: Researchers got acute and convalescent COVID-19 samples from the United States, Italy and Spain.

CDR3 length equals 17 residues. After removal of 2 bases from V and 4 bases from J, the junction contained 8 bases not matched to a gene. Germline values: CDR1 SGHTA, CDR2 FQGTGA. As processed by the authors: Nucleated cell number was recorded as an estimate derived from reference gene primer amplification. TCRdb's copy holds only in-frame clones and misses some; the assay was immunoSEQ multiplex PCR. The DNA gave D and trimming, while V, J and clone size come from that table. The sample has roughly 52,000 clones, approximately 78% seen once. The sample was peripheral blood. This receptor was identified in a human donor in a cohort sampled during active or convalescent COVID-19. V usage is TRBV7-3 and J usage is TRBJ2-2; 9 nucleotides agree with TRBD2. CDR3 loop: CASSLGGGAVGTGELFF. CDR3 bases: TGTGCCAGCAGCTTAGGCGGGGGGGCCGTCGGCACCGGGGAGCTGTTTTTT.